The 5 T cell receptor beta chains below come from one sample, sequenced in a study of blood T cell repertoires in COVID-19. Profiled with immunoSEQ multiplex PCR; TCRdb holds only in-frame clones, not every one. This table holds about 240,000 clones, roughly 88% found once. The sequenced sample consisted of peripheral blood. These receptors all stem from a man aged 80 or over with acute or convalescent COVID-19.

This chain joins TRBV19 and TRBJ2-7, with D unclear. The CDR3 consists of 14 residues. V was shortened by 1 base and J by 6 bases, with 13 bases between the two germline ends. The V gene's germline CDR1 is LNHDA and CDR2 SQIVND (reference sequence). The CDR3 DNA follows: TGTGCCAGTAGTATAGGTGGGCCCATCGGCGAGCAGTACTTC. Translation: CASSIGGPIGEQYF.

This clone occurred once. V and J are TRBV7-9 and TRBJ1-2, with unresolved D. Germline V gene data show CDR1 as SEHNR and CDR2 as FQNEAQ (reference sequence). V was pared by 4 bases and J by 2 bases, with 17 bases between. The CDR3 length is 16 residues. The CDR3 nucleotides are TGTGCCAGCAGCTCCCCCGAGGGTCCCAAAAACTATGGCTACACCTTC. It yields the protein CASSSPEGPKNYGYTF.

This CDR3 reads CASSHVSGGASGANVLTF. The CDR3 DNA is TGTGCCAGCAGCCATGTTAGCGGGGGAGCCTCTGGGGCCAACGTCCTGACTTTC. The gene calls are TRBV4-2 and TRBJ2-6, with 9 bases that match TRBD2. V trimming: 3 bases; J trimming: 0 bases; junction bases outside the gene matches: 6. CDR3 length: 18 residues. The germline V gene has CDR1 LGHNA and CDR2 YNFKEQ.

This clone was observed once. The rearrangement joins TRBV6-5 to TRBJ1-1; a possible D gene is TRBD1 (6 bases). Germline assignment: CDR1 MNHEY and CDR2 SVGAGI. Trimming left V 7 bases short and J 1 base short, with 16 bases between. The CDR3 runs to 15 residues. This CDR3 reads CASNRDITRNTEAFF. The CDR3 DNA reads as TGTGCCAGCAATAGGGACATTACCCGGAACACTGAAGCTTTCTTT.

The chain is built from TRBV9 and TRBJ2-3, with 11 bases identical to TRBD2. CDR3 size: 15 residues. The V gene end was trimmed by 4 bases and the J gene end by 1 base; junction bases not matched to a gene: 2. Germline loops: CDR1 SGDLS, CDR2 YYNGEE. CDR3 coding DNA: TGTGCCAGCAGCCTTAGCGGGAGGGGCACAGATACGCAGTATTTT. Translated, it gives CASSLSGRGTDTQYF.